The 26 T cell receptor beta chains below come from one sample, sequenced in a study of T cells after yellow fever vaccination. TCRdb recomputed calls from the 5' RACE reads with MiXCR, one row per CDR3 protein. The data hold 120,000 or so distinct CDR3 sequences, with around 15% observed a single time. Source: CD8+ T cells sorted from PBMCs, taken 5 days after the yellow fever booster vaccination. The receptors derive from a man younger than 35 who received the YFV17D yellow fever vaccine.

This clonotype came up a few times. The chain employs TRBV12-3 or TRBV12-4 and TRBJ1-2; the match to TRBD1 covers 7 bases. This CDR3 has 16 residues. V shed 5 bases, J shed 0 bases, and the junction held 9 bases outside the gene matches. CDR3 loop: CASSRDSILANYGYTF. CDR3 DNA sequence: TGTGCCAGCAGTCGGGACAGCATTCTGGCTAACTATGGCTACACCTTC.

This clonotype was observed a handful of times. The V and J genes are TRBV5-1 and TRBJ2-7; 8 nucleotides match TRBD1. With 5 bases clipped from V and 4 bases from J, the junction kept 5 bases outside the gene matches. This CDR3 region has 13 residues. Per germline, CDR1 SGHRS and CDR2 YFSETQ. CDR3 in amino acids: CASRGQGFYEQYF. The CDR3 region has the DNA TGCGCCAGCAGAGGACAGGGTTTTTACGAGCAGTACTTC.

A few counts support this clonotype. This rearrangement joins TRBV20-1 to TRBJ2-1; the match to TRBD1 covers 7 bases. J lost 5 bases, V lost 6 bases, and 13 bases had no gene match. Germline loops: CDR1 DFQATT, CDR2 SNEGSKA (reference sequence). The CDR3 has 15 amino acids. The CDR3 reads CSAEVDRAVDNEQFF. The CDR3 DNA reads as TGCAGTGCCGAAGTCGACAGGGCGGTGGACAATGAGCAGTTCTTC.

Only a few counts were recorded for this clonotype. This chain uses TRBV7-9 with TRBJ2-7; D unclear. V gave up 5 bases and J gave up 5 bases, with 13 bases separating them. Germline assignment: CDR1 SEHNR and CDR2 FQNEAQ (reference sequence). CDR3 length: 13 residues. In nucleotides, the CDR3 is TGTGCCAGCAGCGCCGGGCCCCGGGACGAGCAGTACTTC. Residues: CASSAGPRDEQYF. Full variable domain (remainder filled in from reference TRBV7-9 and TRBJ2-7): DTGVSQNPRHKITKRGQNVTFRCDPISEHNRLYWYRQTLGQGPEFLTYFQNEAQLEKSRLLSDRFSAERPKGSFSTLEIQRTEQGDSAMYLCASSAGPRDEQYFGPGTRLTVT.

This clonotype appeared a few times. The CDR3 is CASSLGTGGYQPQHF. The CDR3 region has the DNA TGCGCCAGCAGCCTCGGGACAGGGGGATATCAGCCCCAGCATTTT. This chain connects TRBV4-3 to TRBJ1-5, with TRBD1 matching over 11 bases. Germline V gene sequence: CDR1 LGHNA, CDR2 YSLEER. CDR3 length: 15 residues. V trimming: 4 bases; J trimming: 5 bases; junction bases outside the gene matches: 4.

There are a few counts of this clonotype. The CDR3 bases are TGCGCCAGCAGCTTGGTCGTAGGGGGTTTCGAGACCCAGTACTTC. As protein: CASSLVVGGFETQYF. V gene TRBV5-1 combines with J gene TRBJ2-5; D possibly corresponds to TRBD1 (6 bases). The CDR3 totals 15 residues. Trimming took off 0 bases at V and 5 bases at J, with 14 bases between the two ends. Germline V gene data show CDR1 as SGHRS and CDR2 as YFSETQ. Full variable domain (rest looked up from reference TRBV5-1 and TRBJ2-5): KAGVTQTPRYLIKTRGQQVTLSCSPISGHRSVSWYQQTPGQGLQFLFEYFSETQRNKGNFPGRFSGRQFSNSRSEMNVSTLELGDSALYLCASSLVVGGFETQYFGPGTRLLVL.

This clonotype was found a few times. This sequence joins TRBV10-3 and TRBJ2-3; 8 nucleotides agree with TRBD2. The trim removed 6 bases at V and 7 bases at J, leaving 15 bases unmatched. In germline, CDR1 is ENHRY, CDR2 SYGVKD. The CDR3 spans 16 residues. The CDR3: CAISPPSAGVRHTQYF. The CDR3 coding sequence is TGTGCCATCAGCCCCCCTTCAGCGGGGGTGAGGCATACGCAGTATTTT.

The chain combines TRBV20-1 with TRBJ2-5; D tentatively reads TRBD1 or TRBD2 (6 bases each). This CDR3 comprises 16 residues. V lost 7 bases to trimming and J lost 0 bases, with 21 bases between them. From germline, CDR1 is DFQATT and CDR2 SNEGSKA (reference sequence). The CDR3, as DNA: TGCAGTGTTCTCGGGGGCCGCAAAGACTACCAAGAGACCCAGTACTTC. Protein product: CSVLGGRKDYQETQYF.

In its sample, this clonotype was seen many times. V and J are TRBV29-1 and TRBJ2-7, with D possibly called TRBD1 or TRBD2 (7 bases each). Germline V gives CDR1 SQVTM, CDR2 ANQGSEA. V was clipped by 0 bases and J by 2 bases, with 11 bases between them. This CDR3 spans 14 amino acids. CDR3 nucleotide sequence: TGCAGCGTTGAAGACAGGGGGGGAACCTACGAGCAGTACTTC. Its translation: CSVEDRGGTYEQYF.

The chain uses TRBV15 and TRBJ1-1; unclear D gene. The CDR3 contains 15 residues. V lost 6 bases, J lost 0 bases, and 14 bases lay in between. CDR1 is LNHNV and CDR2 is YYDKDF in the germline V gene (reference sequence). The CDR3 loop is CATSIGRLLNTEAFF. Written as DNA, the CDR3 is TGTGCCACCAGTATCGGCAGACTACTGAACACTGAAGCTTTCTTT.

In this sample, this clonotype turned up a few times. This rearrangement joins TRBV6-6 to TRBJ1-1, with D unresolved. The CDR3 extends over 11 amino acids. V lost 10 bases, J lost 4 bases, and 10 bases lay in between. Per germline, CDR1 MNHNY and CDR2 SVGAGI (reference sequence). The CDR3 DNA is TGTGCCACCAACGGGGTCACTGAAGCTTTCTTT. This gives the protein CATNGVTEAFF.

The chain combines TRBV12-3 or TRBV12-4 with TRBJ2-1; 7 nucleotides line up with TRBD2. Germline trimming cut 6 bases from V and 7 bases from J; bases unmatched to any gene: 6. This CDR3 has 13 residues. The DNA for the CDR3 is TGTGCCAGCAGGGGACTAATGGGGAATGAGCAGTTCTTC. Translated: CASRGLMGNEQFF.

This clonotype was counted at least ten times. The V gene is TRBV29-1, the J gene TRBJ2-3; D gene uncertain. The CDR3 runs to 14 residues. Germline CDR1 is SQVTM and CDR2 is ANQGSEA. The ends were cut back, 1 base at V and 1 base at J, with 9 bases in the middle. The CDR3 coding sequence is TGCAGCGTTGAAGGTTTGGACGGCACAGATACGCAGTATTTT. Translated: CSVEGLDGTDTQYF.

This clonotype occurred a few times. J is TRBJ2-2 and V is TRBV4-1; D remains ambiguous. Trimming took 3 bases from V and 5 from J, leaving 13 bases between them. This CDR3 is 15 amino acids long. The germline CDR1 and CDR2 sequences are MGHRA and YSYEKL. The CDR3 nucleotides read TGCGCCAGCAGCCAGTACGACGGACCTACCGGGGAGCTGTTTTTT. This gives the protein CASSQYDGPTGELFF.

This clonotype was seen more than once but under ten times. CDR3 in DNA: TGTGCCAGCACCGGGACAGCTAGCAATCAGCCCCAGCATTTT. Amino acid sequence: CASTGTASNQPQHF. The chain couples TRBV12-3 or TRBV12-4 to TRBJ1-5, with 7 bases that match TRBD1. There are 14 residues in the CDR3. With 7 bases clipped from V and 0 bases from J, the junction kept 3 bases outside the gene matches.

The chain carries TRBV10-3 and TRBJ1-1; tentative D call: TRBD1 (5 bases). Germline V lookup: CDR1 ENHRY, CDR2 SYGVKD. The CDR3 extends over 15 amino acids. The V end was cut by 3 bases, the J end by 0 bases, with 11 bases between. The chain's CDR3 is CAISDSDSLNTEAFF. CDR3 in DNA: TGTGCCATCAGTGATTCTGACAGCTTGAACACTGAAGCTTTCTTT.

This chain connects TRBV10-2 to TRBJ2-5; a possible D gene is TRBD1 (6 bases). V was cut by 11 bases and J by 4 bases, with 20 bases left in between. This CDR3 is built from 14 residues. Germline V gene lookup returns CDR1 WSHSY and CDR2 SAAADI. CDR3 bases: TGCGCCTCCCTAGGCAGGGTGACAGGAGAGACCCAGTACTTC. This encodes CASLGRVTGETQYF.

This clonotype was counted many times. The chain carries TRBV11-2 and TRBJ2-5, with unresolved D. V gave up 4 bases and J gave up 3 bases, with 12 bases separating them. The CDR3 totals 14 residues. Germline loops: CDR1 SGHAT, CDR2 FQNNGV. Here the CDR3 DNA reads TGTGCCAGCAGCTCTGGCGAGCCCGAAGAGACCCAGTACTTC. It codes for CASSSGEPEETQYF.

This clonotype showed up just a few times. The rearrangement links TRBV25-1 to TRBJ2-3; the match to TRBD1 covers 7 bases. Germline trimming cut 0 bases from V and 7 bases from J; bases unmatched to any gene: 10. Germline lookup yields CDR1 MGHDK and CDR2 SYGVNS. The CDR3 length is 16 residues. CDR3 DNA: TGTGCCAGCAGTGAATATGGGACAGCTTTCTCCAATACGCAGTATTTT. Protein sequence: CASSEYGTAFSNTQYF.

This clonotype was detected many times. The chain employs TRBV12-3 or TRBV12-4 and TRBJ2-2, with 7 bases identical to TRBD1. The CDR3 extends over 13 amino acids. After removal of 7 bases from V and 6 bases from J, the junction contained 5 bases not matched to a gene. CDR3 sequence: CASTETGPGELFF. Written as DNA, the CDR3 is TGTGCCAGCACCGAGACAGGGCCCGGGGAGCTGTTTTTT.

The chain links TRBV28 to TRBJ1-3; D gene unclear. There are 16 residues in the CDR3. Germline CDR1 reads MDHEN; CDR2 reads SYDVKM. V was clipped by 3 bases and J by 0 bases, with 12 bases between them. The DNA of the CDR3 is TGTGCCAGCAGTTTGAGTCCAACTGGCTCTGGAAACACCATATATTTT. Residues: CASSLSPTGSGNTIYF.

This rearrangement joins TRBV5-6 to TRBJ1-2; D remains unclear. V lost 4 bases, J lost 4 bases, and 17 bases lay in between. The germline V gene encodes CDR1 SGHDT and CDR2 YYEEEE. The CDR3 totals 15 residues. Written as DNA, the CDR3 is TGTGCCAGCAGCCCCGGGTTCAGGTCTCCCTATGGCTACACCTTC. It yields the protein CASSPGFRSPYGYTF.

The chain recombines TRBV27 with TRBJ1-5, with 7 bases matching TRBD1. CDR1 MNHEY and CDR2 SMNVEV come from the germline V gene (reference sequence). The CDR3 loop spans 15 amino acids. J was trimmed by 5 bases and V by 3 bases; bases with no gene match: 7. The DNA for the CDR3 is TGTGCCAGCAGTTTCCGCGACAGGGCCCATCAGCCCCAGCATTTT. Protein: CASSFRDRAHQPQHF.

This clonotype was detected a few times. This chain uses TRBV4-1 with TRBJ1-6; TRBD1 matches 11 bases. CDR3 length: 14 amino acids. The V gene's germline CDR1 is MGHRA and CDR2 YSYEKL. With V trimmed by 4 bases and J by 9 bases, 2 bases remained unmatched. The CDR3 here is CASSLGTGGSPLHF. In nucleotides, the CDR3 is TGCGCCAGCAGCCTAGGGACAGGGGGTTCACCCCTCCACTTT.

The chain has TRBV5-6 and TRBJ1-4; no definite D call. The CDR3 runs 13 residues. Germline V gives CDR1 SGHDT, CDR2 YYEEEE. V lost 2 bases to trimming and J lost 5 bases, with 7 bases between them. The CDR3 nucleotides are TGTGCCAGCAGCTTTGGCAGCAATGAAAAACTGTTTTTT. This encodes CASSFGSNEKLFF.

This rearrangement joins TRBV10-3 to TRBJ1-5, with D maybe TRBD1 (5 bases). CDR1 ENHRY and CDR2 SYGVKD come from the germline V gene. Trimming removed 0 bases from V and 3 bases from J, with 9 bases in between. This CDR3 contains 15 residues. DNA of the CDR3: TGTGCCATCAGTGAGTCGGAGGGGTCCAATCAGCCCCAGCATTTT. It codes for CAISESEGSNQPQHF.